This is a list of T cell receptor beta chains from one sample in a study of T cell repertoires in cytomegalovirus infection. TCRdb re-called the reads with MiXCR, one entry per CDR3 protein. Of roughly 720,000 distinct CDR3 sequences in the sample, 35% to 45% are singletons; the top ten hold about 2.8%. The sample was PBMCs. Source of these receptors: a human donor in good health (CMV status not recorded). Some clones in this sample may be carry-over from other donors' samples. The CDR3 runs from the conserved cysteine through the conserved F or W. The order of the fields is D gene, clone size, J gene, V gene, CDR3 protein, CDR3 DNA. A D gene is named only where the DNA matches it firmly. The size field is filled for only some rows; it gives once, few, many or a size class.

TRBD1	-	TRBJ1-5	TRBV19	CASSISRDRGDQPQHF	TGTGCCAGTAGTATCTCCAGGGACAGGGGCGATCAGCCCCAGCATTTT
-	many	TRBJ1-1	TRBV7-2	CASRVTGGEAFF	TGTGCCAGCAGGGTTACAGGAGGTGAAGCTTTCTTT
TRBD1	few	TRBJ1-1	TRBV7-8	CASIRDRANTEAFF	TGTGCCAGCATCCGGGACAGGGCTAACACTGAAGCTTTCTTT
-	few	TRBJ2-5	TRBV28	CASSPRDGRSQETQYF	TGTGCCAGCAGTCCGCGGGACGGCCGAAGCCAAGAGACCCAGTACTTC
-	-	TRBJ1-4	TRBV7-6	CASSYPGGAPNEKLFF	TGTGCCAGCAGCTACCCCGGGGGGGCCCCTAATGAAAAACTGTTTTTT
TRBD1	few	TRBJ2-5	TRBV27	CASSPGVTGRETQYF	TGTGCCAGCAGTCCCGGGGTGACAGGGAGAGAGACCCAGTACTTC
-	-	TRBJ1-2	TRBV11-2	CASSPTMGQYYGYTF	TGTGCCAGCAGCCCTACTATGGGACAATACTATGGCTACACCTTC
TRBD1	-	TRBJ2-6	TRBV15	CATSRYRGPGANVLTF	TGTGCCACCAGCAGATACAGGGGGCCTGGGGCCAACGTCCTGACTTTC
-	-	TRBJ2-1	TRBV7-9	CASSGMGSDSYNEQFF	TGTGCCAGCAGCGGTATGGGCTCTGACAGCTACAATGAGCAGTTCTTC
-	-	TRBJ1-2	TRBV2	CASSRRSRYGYTF	TGTGCCAGCAGTCGCAGGTCCCGTTATGGCTACACCTTC
TRBD1	-	TRBJ1-1	TRBV20-1	CSSSPVTGGFTEAFF	TGCAGTTCTAGTCCGGTGACAGGGGGGTTCACTGAAGCTTTCTTT
TRBD2	-	TRBJ2-3	TRBV29-1	CSVAGLAGDYSTDTQYF	TGCAGCGTTGCCGGACTAGCGGGGGACTATAGCACAGATACGCAGTATTTT
TRBD2	-	TRBJ2-5	TRBV9	CASSKGASGGYQETQYF	TGTGCCAGCAGCAAAGGCGCTAGCGGGGGGTACCAAGAGACCCAGTACTTC
-	many	TRBJ2-7	TRBV6-6	CASSLLAAVPYEQYF	TGTGCCAGCAGTCTACTAGCAGCAGTCCCCTACGAGCAGTACTTC
TRBD1	few	TRBJ2-7	TRBV11-1	CASSSMDRATYEQYF	TGTGCCAGCAGCTCTATGGACAGGGCTACCTACGAGCAGTACTTC
-	-	TRBJ1-2	TRBV11-2	CASSLEVLGFRAF	TGTGCCAGCAGCTTAGAGGTACTCGGGTTTCGGGCCTTC
-	many	TRBJ2-1	TRBV7-2	CASSPARGQFF	TGTGCCAGCAGCCCGGCCAGGGGTCAGTTCTTC
-	-	TRBJ1-1	TRBV7-4	CASSLSSGTSTEAFF	TGTGCCAGCAGCTTATCGAGCGGGACATCCACTGAAGCTTTCTTT
-	-	TRBJ1-1	TRBV6-1	CASRHFSRGGNGAEAFF	TGTGCCAGCAGACACTTTTCACGGGGGGGAAACGGGGCTGAAGCTTTCTTT
-	few	TRBJ2-3	TRBV15	CATSRPPGPTDTQYF	TGTGCCACCAGCAGACCTCCGGGCCCCACAGATACGCAGTATTTT
-	few	TRBJ1-5	TRBV6-1	CASKLPGSNQPQHF	TGTGCCAGCAAACTTCCCGGGAGCAATCAGCCCCAGCATTTT
-	many	TRBJ1-1	TRBV19	CASSMGGNTEAFF	TGTGCCAGTAGTATGGGGGGGAACACTGAAGCTTTCTTT
TRBD2	-	TRBJ2-7	TRBV7-8	CASSSIEGALAGLKDYEQYF	TGTGCCAGCAGCTCTATAGAGGGGGCGCTAGCGGGGCTTAAGGACTACGAGCAGTACTTC
TRBD1	-	TRBJ1-2	TRBV28	CASNPDRDYGYTF	TGTGCCAGCAACCCGGACAGGGACTATGGCTACACCTTC